This TCR beta chain was sequenced in a study of cytomegalovirus exposure and HLA in healthy donors (dated by TCRdb to 2016 to 2017). For the wider study: A later analysis indicated that the 130 or so validation repertoires were generated on the platform also employed for the roughly 650 repertoires of the first cohort. The study combined high-throughput TCR immunosequencing, statistical association of individual TCRs with disease status, and machine learning to predict cytomegalovirus infection status. The study was designed to test whether signatures of past pathogen exposure could be identified by cataloging public T cell receptors. Besides the first cohort of around 700 subjects, a separate validation cohort made up of 120 or so different subjects was used.

General findings and caveats noted by the study authors: In a later analysis, TCRs clustered in the first cohort were found to also tend to co-occur in the 120 or so validation repertoires, with about 94% of cluster scores above 0. In vitro tests confirmed that a few of the cytomegalovirus-associated TCR beta chains recognize cytomegalovirus antigens. Across donors, most TCR sequences were observed very rarely, whereas some public TCRs were present in many individuals. The classifier was reported to diagnose cytomegalovirus status with high specificity and sensitivity in both the original and validation cohorts. A total of roughly 160 TCR beta chains were listed by the study as associated with cytomegalovirus. The validation cohort had no HLA typing available for a later analysis, so co-occurrence within that cohort was assessed over all 120 or so repertoires. The authors suggested that the approach could potentially be generalized to other disease states and immunological phenotypes.

Per the germline V gene (reference sequence), MNHEY is the CDR1 and SMNVEV is the CDR2. The junction carries 17 bases between V and J, which are trimmed by 3 bases and 8 bases respectively. From the cysteine through the phenylalanine, the CDR3 covers 15 amino acids. CDR3 DNA is the only sequence kept; it has 45 bases, read in frame from the first base. As to this clone: Its antigen is unknown. Per-nucleotide qualities are absent, and no much larger clonotype sits a single base away.

The protocol used for the library was the immunoSEQ multiplex PCR assay. In the paper's pipeline: A statistical classification framework was built to diagnose cytomegalovirus status from the catalog of TCR beta chain sequences. TCRdb's version of the immuneACCESS table is confined to in-frame rearrangements and falls short of the full clone set. An unresolved V gene accounts for under half of the shortfall where checked; the remainder is of unknown origin. D and trimming come from the DNA, and the V and J calls and clone size come from that table. In this sample the table shows more than 200,000 clones, less than 95% of which occur a single time. The biggest ten clones account for under 4% of the sample. The donors were included in the validation cohort of approximately 130 subjects, a group kept apart from the 666-subject first cohort.

This sequence originates from a woman aged 25 to 39 in good health and CMV-seronegative. Here the chain combines TRBV27 and TRBJ2-1, and TRBD1 may be the D gene, going by 5 matching bases. Sample: PBMCs. The CDR3: CASSLARVGFHEQFF. The nucleotides read TGTGCCAGCAGTTTGGCCAGGGTCGGCTTCCATGAGCAGTTCTTC.